The subject of this entry is one TCR beta chain. There is no known antigen for this receptor. It has no much larger one-base neighbor in the sample; base qualities were not kept. The entry originates in a study of CD8+CD57+ T cells in acquired aplastic anemia (dated by TCRdb to the late 2010s). Notes on the research overall: DNA extracted from sorted CD4+ and CD8+ cells had a mean of around 3.3 ug, with a range of 0.2 to 27.4 ug. CD8+CD57+ expansion was defined as frequency above the mean frequency observed in healthy subjects.

CDR1 SQVTM and CDR2 ANQGSEA were looked up in the germline V gene. Its CDR3 holds 15 amino acids, cysteine through phenylalanine. The DNA shown is the 45-base CDR3, in frame from base 1. Ends trimmed: V by 4 bases, J by 4 bases; bases unmatched to a gene: 2. Patients chosen for sequencing had shown expansion of CD8+CD57+ cells by flow cytometry. All patients had severe acquired aplastic anemia diagnosed by International Study of Aplastic Anemia and Agranulocytosis and Camitta criteria. At the time blood was sampled, none of the patients had received any therapy. In the study, sorted CD4+ and CD8+ blood T cells from patients with severe aplastic anemia and from healthy subjects underwent deep sequencing of TCR repertoires. Patients were enrolled under clinicaltrials.gov protocols 00001620, 01623167, 00001397, 00071045, 00081523 and 00961064 in the USA. Ficoll-Paque density gradient centrifugation was used to isolate peripheral blood mononuclear cells. CD4+ and CD8+ T cells were sorted by FACS or magnetic beads before DNA extraction.

Genomic DNA was used as template for profiling of TCR beta VDJ combinations and CDR3 sequences. TCR repertoire sequencing was run on an Illumina HiSeq 2000. As for the authors' bioinformatics: Repertoire assessment relied on Simpson's diversity index, CDR3 size and DJ length profiles, and TRBV/TRBJ rearrangement plots. The most abundant DNA sequence in the deep sequencing data was defined as the immunodominant clone. CDR3 amino acid sequences were screened for sharing across subjects and were compared with published repertoires and the VDJdb database. TCRdb trimmed public reads at Q25 via fastp, called clones via MiXCR and kept in-frame beta chains. Each record represents a unique CDR3 protein, reported with the most common genes and DNA among its rows. Here the V and J calls rest on TCRdb's processing, not on the authors' analysis. The sample table holds approximately 95,000 distinct CDR3 sequences, of which about 67% were seen once. The ten largest clones represent about 60% of the sample.

What the authors observed across the whole study: Between patients and healthy controls, no significant difference in CD8+ Simpson's diversity was found (P=0.060). Twenty-nine CD8+ CDR3 sequences were found in both patients and controls but appeared to be highly expressed in patients and within the immunodominant clones of the patients.

Sequencing was performed on sorted CD4+, CD8+, or CD8+CD57+ T cells (not recorded which) from PBMCs. The sequence was obtained from a human donor with aplastic anemia. The V and J segments used are TRBV29-1 and TRBJ2-1, with 15 central nucleotides matching TRBD2. The CDR3 corresponds to CSVGGLAGGYNEQFF. The DNA sequence is given as TGCAGCGTTGGAGGACTAGCGGGGGGGTACAATGAGCAGTTCTTC.